These 26 T cell receptor beta chains were all obtained from the same sample, sequenced in a study of blood T cell repertoires in COVID-19. Libraries were prepared by immunoSEQ multiplex PCR; TCRdb keeps only in-frame clonotypes and omits some of them. The sample contains about 170,000 clones, around 85% of which appear only once. The sequenced material came from peripheral blood. These receptors all stem from a woman in her fifties or sixties with COVID-19, enrolled during active disease.

The CDR3 sequence is CASSYSPGGSRGFGSYEQYF. CDR3 DNA: TGTGCCAGCAGTTACTCCCCCGGGGGGTCGCGGGGCTTTGGTTCCTACGAGCAGTACTTC. The rearrangement uses TRBV6-2 or TRBV6-3 and TRBJ2-7; TRBD2 agrees at 7 bases. There are 20 residues in the CDR3. J lost 1 base, V lost 0 bases, and 18 bases had no gene match. Germline V gene sequence: CDR1 MNHEY, CDR2 SVGEGT.

V gene TRBV4-3 combines with J gene TRBJ1-2; a weak D match, TRBD1 (5 bases). This CDR3 contains 14 residues. From germline, CDR1 is LGHNA and CDR2 YSLEER. Deletions cut 3 bases from V and 4 bases from J, with 12 bases between. The CDR3 DNA sequence: TGCGCCAGCAGCCAGACGGACAAGGGCTATGGCTACACCTTC. It encodes CASSQTDKGYGYTF.

The V gene is TRBV4-3, the J gene TRBJ1-4, with unresolved D. The CDR3 extends over 15 amino acids. CDR1 and CDR2 from the germline V gene are LGHNA and YSLEER. V shed 3 bases and J shed 4 bases, with 12 bases lying between them. The chain's CDR3 is CASSQSPGYNEKLFF. In nucleotides, the CDR3 is TGCGCCAGCAGCCAGAGTCCGGGGTATAATGAAAAACTGTTTTTT.

This chain joins TRBV7-2 and TRBJ2-3; TRBD1 matches 11 bases. Germline CDR1 SGHTA, CDR2 FQGNSA. With V trimmed by 5 bases and J by 7 bases, 5 bases remained unmatched. CDR3 size: 14 residues. DNA for the CDR3: TGTGCCAGCAGCACCGGACAGGGGGCCTATACGCAGTATTTT. Amino acid sequence: CASSTGQGAYTQYF.

This chain uses TRBV19 with TRBJ2-7; weak D call: TRBD2 (6 bases). CDR3 length equals 12 residues. The V gene's germline CDR1 is LNHDA and CDR2 SQIVND (reference sequence). The V end was cut by 5 bases, the J end by 6 bases, with 11 bases between. DNA for the CDR3: TGTGCCAGTAGTTTGACTAGACGCGAGCAGTACTTC. As protein: CASSLTRREQYF.

The chain recombines TRBV7-2 with TRBJ1-4; D unclear. The CDR3 loop spans 15 amino acids. Germline V CDR1 and CDR2: SGHTA, FQGNSA. The germline V and J ends were trimmed by 0 bases and 7 bases, with 12 bases remaining between them. CDR3 amino acids: CASSLAQGRAEKLFF. Written as DNA, the CDR3 is TGTGCCAGCAGCTTAGCGCAAGGGCGGGCTGAAAAACTGTTTTTT.

V is TRBV4-1 and J is TRBJ1-1; 9 positions agree with TRBD1. V gave up 0 bases and J gave up 3 bases; unmatched junction bases: 5. The CDR3 totals 16 residues. Germline CDR1 reads MGHRA; CDR2 reads YSYEKL. CDR3 DNA sequence: TGCGCCAGCAGCCAAGAGGGGACAGGGTTGGACACTGAAGCTTTCTTT. It is translated as CASSQEGTGLDTEAFF.

The J gene is TRBJ1-1, the V gene TRBV2; 11 positions match TRBD1. Germline CDR1 reads SNHLY; CDR2 reads FYNNEI. The CDR3 length is 13 residues. Trimming cost V 9 bases and J 4 bases; bases outside gene matches: 4. CDR3 nucleotides: TGTGCCAGTACCGGGACAGGGGGCACTGAAGCTTTCTTT. It translates to CASTGTGGTEAFF.

This chain connects TRBV6-6 to TRBJ2-2; no clear D. The CDR3 extends over 15 amino acids. V was shortened by 5 bases and J by 0 bases, with 10 bases between the two germline ends. Germline V gene lookup returns CDR1 MNHNY and CDR2 SVGAGI (reference sequence). DNA of the CDR3: TGTGCCAGCAGTCCTGAGGCAGCGAACACCGGGGAGCTGTTTTTT. Its protein product is CASSPEAANTGELFF.

The V call is TRBV3-1 (or the pseudogene TRBV3-2), the J call TRBJ1-4, with no clear D. V was pared by 4 bases and J by 10 bases, with 16 bases between. The V gene's germline CDR1 is LGHDT and CDR2 YNNKEL (reference sequence). There are 14 residues in the CDR3. The CDR3 nucleotides read TGTGCCAGCAGCCCCCGGGAGGCGAACGGAAAACTGTTTTTT. Amino acids: CASSPREANGKLFF.

This clone was seen more than once but under ten times. V is TRBV5-1 and J is TRBJ2-1; TRBD1 might be the D (6 bases). CDR1 and CDR2 from the germline V gene are SGHRS and YFSETQ. Between the trimmed V and J ends, which lost 4 bases and 6 bases, there was a span of 14 bases. The CDR3 covers 14 residues. The DNA for the CDR3 is TGCGCCAGCAGCCCCCGGGACATCCTCAATGAGCAGTTCTTC. Its protein product is CASSPRDILNEQFF.

The V and J genes are TRBV6-5 and TRBJ2-7; 10 bases match TRBD1. Looked up from germline, CDR1 is MNHEY and CDR2 is SVGAGI. This CDR3 region has 15 residues. Trimming took 0 bases from V and 5 from J; bases not matched to a gene: 4. The CDR3 sequence is CASSYSGQGFNEQYF. CDR3 sequence (DNA): TGTGCCAGCAGTTACTCGGGACAGGGGTTCAACGAGCAGTACTTC.

The chain joins TRBV6-5 to TRBJ1-3; unclear D gene. The CDR3 is made up of 14 amino acids. With 6 bases removed from V and 4 bases from J, the gap between germline ends came to 13 bases. CDR1 is MNHEY and CDR2 is SVGAGI in the germline V gene. The CDR3 DNA follows: TGTGCCAGCAGCGACGGGGTGTGGGGAAACACCATATATTTT. As protein: CASSDGVWGNTIYF.

J is TRBJ2-1 and V is TRBV5-1; 13 bases are a match to TRBD2. The germline gives CDR1 SGHRS, CDR2 YFSETQ. V shed 1 base, J shed 9 bases, and the junction held 7 bases outside the gene matches. The CDR3 is 16 amino acids. The CDR3: CASSLTRTSGSSEQFF. The DNA for the CDR3 is TGCGCCAGCAGCTTGACCCGGACTAGCGGGAGTAGTGAGCAGTTCTTC.

The chain is built from TRBV6-2 or TRBV6-3 and TRBJ2-3; 14 bases line up with TRBD2. This CDR3 is 17 amino acids long. CDR1 and CDR2 from the germline V gene are MNHEY and SVGEGT. V lost 6 bases and J lost 2; bases outside the gene matches: 7. The CDR3 coding sequence is TGTGCCAGCAGCCGAGGGACTAGCGGGAGAACCACAGATACGCAGTATTTT. Translation gives CASSRGTSGRTTDTQYF.

The chain employs TRBV7-9 and TRBJ1-2; D not resolved. This CDR3 region has 11 residues. CDR1 is SEHNR, CDR2 FQNEAQ, per germline (reference sequence). The V and J ends lost 4 bases and 5 bases respectively, with 5 bases between them. The DNA of the CDR3 is TGTGCCAGCAGCTCGAGGTATGGCTACACCTTC. Its translation: CASSSRYGYTF.

In its sample, this clone was seen once. The J gene is TRBJ2-1, the V gene TRBV19, with 7 positions matching TRBD2. This CDR3 spans 14 amino acids. V shed 8 bases and J 9 bases; nucleotides not matched to a gene: 13. CDR1 is LNHDA, CDR2 SQIVND, per germline (reference sequence). The CDR3 DNA reads as TGTGCCAGTGTTTTTGGCGGGAGTTCTGGTGAGCAGTTCTTC. This translates into CASVFGGSSGEQFF.

The V and J genes are TRBV4-3 and TRBJ1-2, with D tentatively TRBD1 (5 bases). The CDR3 has 15 amino acids. Trimming removed 2 bases at V and 3 bases at J, with 13 bases between. Per germline, CDR1 LGHNA and CDR2 YSLEER. The CDR3 region has the DNA TGCGCCAGCAGCCAAACCTTAGGGGATTACTATGGCTACACCTTC. Encoded protein: CASSQTLGDYYGYTF.

The rearrangement links TRBV30 to TRBJ1-2; possibly TRBD1 for D (6 bases). The V and J ends lost 3 bases and 3 bases respectively, with 11 bases between them. This CDR3 is 13 amino acids long. In germline, CDR1 is GTSNPN, CDR2 SVGIG (reference sequence). The CDR3: CAWSRTVDYGYTF. Here the CDR3 DNA reads TGTGCCTGGAGCCGGACAGTTGACTATGGCTACACCTTC.

V gene TRBV20-1 combines with J gene TRBJ2-7; 7 bases fit TRBD1. Germline lookup yields CDR1 DFQATT and CDR2 SNEGSKA (reference sequence). This CDR3 contains 13 residues. V lost 6 bases and J lost 2; bases outside the gene matches: 7. CDR3 bases: TGCAGTGCCAGTGATACAGGGGCCTACGAGCAGTACTTC. Protein sequence: CSASDTGAYEQYF.

J is TRBJ2-3 and V is TRBV12-3 or TRBV12-4, with TRBD1 identical over 7 bases. The junction had 6 bases not matched to a gene; V was cut back by 6 bases and J by 6 bases. The CDR3 has 13 amino acids. This chain's CDR3 is CASRTGAPDTQYF. The CDR3 coding sequence is TGTGCCAGCAGAACAGGGGCCCCGGATACGCAGTATTTT.

The J gene is TRBJ2-5, the V gene TRBV19, with 8 positions matching TRBD1. Germline CDR1 and CDR2: LNHDA and SQIVND (reference sequence). V was clipped by 1 base and J by 5 bases; unmatched bases: 12. This CDR3 spans 17 amino acids. The CDR3 is CASSIGTGTPERETQYF. CDR3 bases: TGTGCCAGTAGTATAGGGACAGGGACACCCGAGCGGGAGACCCAGTACTTC.

This chain links TRBV5-1 with TRBJ2-7; D not resolved. There are 14 residues in the CDR3. Deletions cut 1 base from V and 0 bases from J, with 8 bases between. Germline-derived CDR1 and CDR2 are SGHRS and YFSETQ. The CDR3 region has the DNA TGCGCCAGCAGCTTGCAGGCAGTCTCCTACGAGCAGTACTTC. Amino acid sequence: CASSLQAVSYEQYF. Based on the CDR3 plus reference TRBV5-1 and TRBJ2-7, the full variable domain is KAGVTQTPRYLIKTRGQQVTLSCSPISGHRSVSWYQQTPGQGLQFLFEYFSETQRNKGNFPGRFSGRQFSNSRSEMNVSTLELGDSALYLCASSLQAVSYEQYFGPGTRLTVT.

This chain joins TRBV2 and TRBJ1-1; D gene unclear. CDR3 length: 14 amino acids. Trimming stripped 6 bases from V and 0 bases from J, with 11 bases between. Germline loops: CDR1 SNHLY, CDR2 FYNNEI. Here the CDR3 DNA reads TGTGCCAGCAGGGAGAGAGGCTTGAACACTGAAGCTTTCTTT. This sequence encodes CASRERGLNTEAFF. The full variable domain, completed using reference TRBV2 and TRBJ1-1, is EPEVTQTPSHQVTQMGQEVILRCVPISNHLYFYWYRQILGQKVEFLVSFYNNEISEKSEIFDDQFSVERPDGSNFTLKIRSTKLEDSAMYFCASRERGLNTEAFFGQGTRLTVV.

This clone occurred a few times. The V gene is TRBV3-1 (or the pseudogene TRBV3-2), the J gene TRBJ2-7; 7 positions agree with TRBD2. Unmatched junction bases numbered 11, after V lost 4 bases and J lost 5 bases. Germline loops: CDR1 LGHDT, CDR2 YNNKEL (reference sequence). The CDR3 contains 15 residues. Here the CDR3 DNA reads TGTGCCAGCAGCCCTCAGCGGGACGGGACCCACGAGCAGTACTTC. Protein: CASSPQRDGTHEQYF.

The chain couples TRBV29-1 to TRBJ1-2, with 7 bases that match TRBD1. This CDR3 spans 14 amino acids. V dropped 7 bases and J dropped 2; count of bases not matched to a gene: 10. Germline V gives CDR1 SQVTM, CDR2 ANQGSEA. The CDR3 spells CSALGGGGNYGYTF. The CDR3 nucleotides are TGCAGCGCCTTAGGGGGCGGGGGGAACTATGGCTACACCTTC.